Described below is a single TCR beta chain sequence and its context. Its antigen remains unknown. Data came from immunoSEQ multiplex PCR; TCRdb stores just in-frame clones and leaves some out. The sample lists 1.4 million or so clones, just under 99% occurring once. Naive CD45RA+ and memory CD45RA-negative subsets were split from CD4+ cells. This sample is part of a study of shared clonotypes between healthy human individuals. Study information: The study enrolled a couple of women and three men aged 18 to 49.

Findings and caveats of the study: Naive CD4 clonotypes overlapped across a few donors at roughly 5%. Only a few donors were included, so the genetic and exposure-history diversity represented was limited.

CDR1 is SGHRS, CDR2 YFSETQ, per germline. V lost 7 bases, J lost 0 bases, and 10 bases lay in between. This CDR3 contains 13 residues. The TCR originated in a young man in good health. The chain uses TRBV5-1 and TRBJ2-5, with D possibly being TRBD2 (6 bases). Source material: naive CD4+ T cells sorted from blood. Subset of the sample: CD45RA+ positively selected. The CDR3 here is CASGGAYQETQYF. In DNA form, the CDR3 reads TGCGCCAGCGGCGGGGCCTACCAAGAGACCCAGTACTTC. Looking up the rest from reference TRBV5-1 and TRBJ2-5 gives the full variable domain: KAGVTQTPRYLIKTRGQQVTLSCSPISGHRSVSWYQQTPGQGLQFLFEYFSETQRNKGNFPGRFSGRQFSNSRSEMNVSTLELGDSALYLCASGGAYQETQYFGPGTRLLVL.